Presented here are 24 T cell receptor beta chains from one specimen sequenced in a study of CD8 T cells in Susac syndrome. Random hexamers served to reverse transcribe roughly 0.5 to 1 ug RNA. TCRdb processed the immunoSEQ multiplex PCR reads anew with MiXCR; each CDR3 protein has one entry. The table includes fewer than 85,000 distinct CDR3 sequences, 85% to 95% detected once. Sequencing used CD8+ T cells from PBMCs. Source of these receptors: a human donor with Susac syndrome.

The rearrangement joins TRBV21-1 to TRBJ2-4; the table's D gene call, TRBD1, was not cross checked with the DNA. TRBV21-1 is listed as a pseudogene. The CDR3 consists of 14 residues. This CDR3 is CASSKENRGDIQYF. As DNA, the CDR3 is TGTGCCAGCAGCAAAGAGAACAGGGGGGACATTCAGTACTTC.

The gene calls are TRBV7-6 and TRBJ2-7; 8 nucleotides agree with TRBD1. The CDR3 loop spans 15 amino acids. The V segment lost 4 bases and the J segment 2 bases; nucleotides outside the gene matches: 7. Germline V CDR1 and CDR2: SGHVS, FNYEAQ. This CDR3 is CASSWATGATYEQYF. CDR3 bases: TGTGCCAGCAGCTGGGCGACAGGGGCTACCTACGAGCAGTACTTC.

This chain joins TRBV27 and TRBJ2-1; D gene unclear. The CDR3 spans 13 residues. Germline loops: CDR1 MNHEY, CDR2 SMNVEV (reference sequence). V lost 4 bases and J 9 bases, leaving 13 bases between the germline ends. The CDR3 reads CASSWARFAEQFF. The CDR3 DNA follows: TGTGCCAGCAGTTGGGCCAGGTTTGCTGAGCAGTTCTTC.

The CDR3 bases are TGTGCCAGCAGCCAAATAAGGAACACAGATACGCAGTATTTT. Its translation: CASSQIRNTDTQYF. V and J are TRBV14 and TRBJ2-3, with unresolved D. The CDR3 is made up of 14 amino acids. The V gene's germline CDR1 is SGHDN and CDR2 FVKESK. Between the trimmed V and J ends, which lost 2 bases and 2 bases, there was a span of 8 bases.

The chain links TRBV11-2 to TRBJ1-1; D may be TRBD1 (5 bases). The germline V gene has CDR1 SGHAT and CDR2 FQNNGV. V was clipped by 4 bases and J by 5 bases, with 14 bases between them. The CDR3 loop spans 14 amino acids. CDR3 nucleotide sequence: TGTGCCAGCAGCTCTGAGGGGACTTGGACTGAAGCTTTCTTT. Its protein product is CASSSEGTWTEAFF.

The V and J genes are TRBV20-1 and TRBJ2-1; tentative D call: TRBD2 (5 bases). V was clipped by 3 bases and J by 8 bases, with 20 bases between them. This CDR3 region has 15 residues. The germline CDR1 and CDR2 sequences are DFQATT and SNEGSKA (reference sequence). The CDR3 is CSARDSMILQYEQFF. CDR3 nucleotides: TGCAGTGCTAGGGACTCCATGATCCTACAGTATGAGCAGTTCTTC.

The chain employs TRBV15 and TRBJ1-5, with D uncertain. In germline, CDR1 is LNHNV, CDR2 YYDKDF (reference sequence). Trimming removed 3 bases from V and 0 bases from J, with 12 bases in between. CDR3 length: 16 amino acids. CDR3 sequence reads: CATSRDAGNSNQPQHF. CDR3 nucleotide sequence: TGTGCCACCAGCAGGGATGCGGGGAATAGCAATCAGCCCCAGCATTTT.

The V call is TRBV12-3 or TRBV12-4, the J call TRBJ2-1; 9 positions match TRBD2. The CDR3 runs to 14 residues. V shed 6 bases and J 8 bases; nucleotides not matched to a gene: 8. The CDR3 sequence is CASSDGTSIDEQFF. In nucleotides, the CDR3 is TGTGCCAGCAGCGACGGGACTAGCATTGATGAGCAGTTCTTC.

The chain recombines TRBV19 with TRBJ2-1; no reliable D call. Per germline, CDR1 LNHDA and CDR2 SQIVND (reference sequence). Trimming took 1 base from V and 10 from J, leaving 8 bases between them. The CDR3 runs to 12 residues. The CDR3 DNA sequence: TGTGCCAGTAGTATAGGTACAGTCGAGCAGTTCTTC. Its protein product is CASSIGTVEQFF.

The J gene is TRBJ1-2, the V gene TRBV5-1; 7 bases fit TRBD1. V trimming: 0 bases; J trimming: 4 bases; junction bases outside the gene matches: 9. The CDR3 length is 16 residues. Germline CDR1 is SGHRS and CDR2 is YFSETQ. DNA for the CDR3: TGCGCCAGCAGCTTGGCGGGACAGCCCGAGGTCTATGGCTACACCTTC. Protein: CASSLAGQPEVYGYTF.

The J gene is TRBJ2-1, the V gene TRBV20-1; D call uncertain. Germline CDR1 DFQATT, CDR2 SNEGSKA (reference sequence). Trimming removed 0 bases at V and 7 bases at J, with 7 bases between. This CDR3 spans 12 amino acids. For the CDR3, the DNA is TGCAGTGCTAGAGAAGGTTCGAATGAGCAGTTCTTC. Encoded protein: CSAREGSNEQFF.

V usage is TRBV12-3 or TRBV12-4 and J usage is TRBJ2-7; 8 bases line up with TRBD2. Germline trimming cut 5 bases from V and 4 bases from J; bases unmatched to any gene: 10. This CDR3 spans 15 amino acids. DNA of the CDR3: TGTGCCAGCAGTACAGCGGGAGTAAATTTATACGAGCAGTACTTC. Translation: CASSTAGVNLYEQYF.

V and J are TRBV9 and TRBJ2-2; D not resolved. The CDR3 runs to 14 residues. Germline CDR1 is SGDLS and CDR2 is YYNGEE. Trimming cost V 0 bases and J 7 bases, with 10 bases left between them. Here the CDR3 DNA reads TGTGCCAGCAGCGTAGGTGCGGCCGACGGGGAGCTGTTTTTT. Translation gives CASSVGAADGELFF.

CDR3 protein: CASSQGITSGGLVEQYF. The CDR3 coding sequence is TGTGCCAGCAGCCAAGGGATCACTAGCGGGGGCCTGGTCGAGCAGTACTTC. The chain recombines TRBV14 with TRBJ2-7, with 11 bases that match TRBD2. The CDR3 runs to 17 residues. Germline V gene sequence: CDR1 SGHDN, CDR2 FVKESK. The V and J ends lost 1 base and 6 bases, in that order; junction bases with no gene match: 11.

The V call is TRBV30, the J call TRBJ2-7; TRBD1 agrees at 7 bases. The CDR3 runs 14 residues. Germline CDR1 reads GTSNPN; CDR2 reads SVGIG (reference sequence). J gave up 3 bases and V 5 bases, and 10 bases lay outside the gene matches. The chain's CDR3 is CAWAPEAGGYEQYF. As DNA, the CDR3 is TGTGCCTGGGCCCCCGAGGCAGGGGGCTACGAGCAGTACTTC.

The chain couples TRBV7-9 to TRBJ1-2; the match to TRBD1 covers 7 bases. Losses at the gene ends were 5 bases for V and 4 bases for J; bases not matched to a gene: 4. CDR3 length equals 13 residues. In germline, CDR1 is SEHNR, CDR2 FQNEAQ (reference sequence). This chain's CDR3 is CASSEGGAYGYTF. The CDR3 DNA is TGTGCCAGCAGCGAAGGGGGCGCCTATGGCTACACCTTC.

The rearrangement links TRBV6-5 to TRBJ2-1; the D gene is possibly TRBD2 (6 bases). The CDR3 covers 15 residues. Per germline, CDR1 MNHEY and CDR2 SVGAGI. Trimming took off 2 bases at V and 6 bases at J, with 14 bases between the two ends. The CDR3 here is CASSYGWEEGNEQFF. The CDR3 DNA reads as TGTGCCAGCAGTTACGGGTGGGAGGAGGGCAATGAGCAGTTCTTC.

This chain links TRBV20-1 with TRBJ2-1; TRBD2 might be the D (5 bases). Germline V lookup: CDR1 DFQATT, CDR2 SNEGSKA (reference sequence). Trimming removed 7 bases from V and 0 bases from J, with 10 bases in between. This CDR3 has 13 residues. CDR3 bases: TGCAGTGGTGGGGAGAGCTCCTACAATGAGCAGTTCTTC. Its translation is CSGGESSYNEQFF.

The chain recombines TRBV4-2 with TRBJ2-3; 11 bases are a match to TRBD2. Germline V CDR1 and CDR2: LGHNA, YNFKEQ. The CDR3 is 16 amino acids. With V trimmed by 0 bases and J by 3 bases, 2 bases remained unmatched. CDR3 coding DNA: TGTGCCAGCAGCCAAGATGCTAGCGGGGGGACAGATACGCAGTATTTT. Translated: CASSQDASGGTDTQYF.

This clonotype showed up just once. The chain joins TRBV19 to TRBJ1-5; D is undetermined. The CDR3 sequence is 14 residues long. V was pared by 5 bases and J by 4 bases, with 12 bases between. Per germline, CDR1 LNHDA and CDR2 SQIVND (reference sequence). CDR3 amino acids: CASSPGTLNQPQHF. In DNA form, the CDR3 reads TGTGCCAGTAGTCCGGGAACCCTTAATCAGCCCCAGCATTTT.

J is TRBJ2-7 and V is TRBV24-1; 7 bases map to TRBD1. The germline CDR1 and CDR2 sequences are KGHDR and SFDVKD. Trimming removed 2 bases from V and 2 bases from J; junction bases left unmatched: 5. The CDR3 covers 15 residues. CDR3 bases: TGTGCCACCAGTGATTCCCACAGGGGCCCCTACGAGCAGTACTTC. This encodes CATSDSHRGPYEQYF.

The J gene is TRBJ2-1, the V gene TRBV7-9; 9 bases line up with TRBD2. The CDR3 sequence is 16 residues long. J gave up 4 bases and V 5 bases, and 9 bases lay outside the gene matches. In germline, CDR1 is SEHNR, CDR2 FQNEAQ (reference sequence). The CDR3 sequence: CASSHRLAETYNEQFF. The CDR3 nucleotides are TGTGCCAGCAGCCACAGACTAGCGGAAACTTACAATGAGCAGTTCTTC.

The chain carries TRBV9 and TRBJ1-2, with unresolved D. Germline CDR1 is SGDLS and CDR2 is YYNGEE. V was cut by 0 bases and J by 1 base, with 19 bases left in between. This CDR3 comprises 18 residues. The CDR3: CASSVGEADINVNYGYTF. The CDR3 region has the DNA TGTGCCAGCAGCGTAGGTGAGGCGGATATCAATGTTAACTATGGCTACACCTTC.

The CDR3: CASSMTGGNQPQHF. CDR3 nucleotide sequence: TGTGCCAGTAGTATGACAGGCGGCAATCAGCCCCAGCATTTT. The chain couples TRBV19 to TRBJ1-5; weak D call: TRBD1 (6 bases). The CDR3 consists of 14 residues. V gave up 3 bases and J gave up 2 bases, with 8 bases separating them. Germline V gene data show CDR1 as LNHDA and CDR2 as SQIVND (reference sequence).